These 22 T cell receptor beta chains were sequenced from one sample in a study of shared clonotypes between healthy human individuals (dated by TCRdb to 2018 to 2020). CD8 naive samples were obtained by positive selection for CCR7 among CD45RO-negative cells, yielding a CD45RA+CCR7+ population from which TemRA cells were excluded. Library creation used the immunoSEQ multiplex PCR assay. Imported from immuneACCESS, the table was reduced by TCRdb to in-frame sequences with V and J called. These copies leave out some clones; in studies compared against another copy, an unresolved V gene accounts for under half, and the cause of the remainder is not known. For this sample the table gives 550,000 to 650,000 clones, of which about 95% were detected only once. The ten largest clones take up 0.095% to 0.13% of the sample. The sequenced sample was naive CD8+ T cells sorted from blood. In light of the paper, this sample's cell subset or site label describes: CD45RA+CCR7+. These receptors came from a woman aged 30 to 39 in good health.

The chain combines TRBV5-8 with TRBJ2-7; D uncertain. The CDR3 spans 15 residues. V lost 3 bases and J lost 6, with 19 bases in between. Germline CDR1 SGHTS, CDR2 YDEGEE. The CDR3 nucleotides are TGTGCCAGCAGCTATTTTGCCCGGTGGGTGGGCGAGCAGTACTTC. Translating it yields CASSYFARWVGEQYF.

The chain has TRBV7-6 and TRBJ2-1, with a possible D match to TRBD2 (5 bases). Germline V gene sequence: CDR1 SGHVS, CDR2 FNYEAQ. The CDR3 length is 18 residues. With 1 base removed from V and 7 bases from J, the gap between germline ends came to 23 bases. CDR3 region: CASSLGPSGTRNGNEQFF. The CDR3 DNA follows: TGTGCCAGCAGCTTAGGTCCGAGCGGAACCCGAAATGGGAATGAGCAGTTCTTC.

The V gene is TRBV28, the J gene TRBJ2-1; possibly TRBD2 for D (5 bases). The CDR3 is made up of 15 amino acids. The germline V and J ends were trimmed by 5 bases and 2 bases, with 13 bases remaining between them. From germline, CDR1 is MDHEN and CDR2 SYDVKM. CDR3 region: CASSSSEPAYNEQFF. CDR3 sequence (DNA): TGTGCCAGCAGTAGTAGCGAACCGGCCTACAATGAGCAGTTCTTC.

In this sample, this clone turned up a few times. The V gene is TRBV5-6, the J gene TRBJ1-1; possibly TRBD1 for D (5 bases). The germline CDR1 and CDR2 sequences are SGHDT and YYEEEE. Trimming cost V 4 bases and J 8 bases, with 15 bases left between them. The CDR3 is 13 amino acids. As DNA, the CDR3 is TGTGCCAGCAGCCTAGGGACCGTAAGCGAAGCTTTCTTT. The encoded protein is CASSLGTVSEAFF.

The chain uses TRBV7-6 and TRBJ2-3; D gene unclear. V shed 3 bases and J shed 4 bases, with 8 bases lying between them. Germline values: CDR1 SGHVS, CDR2 FNYEAQ. This CDR3 contains 13 residues. The CDR3 bases are TGTGCCAGCAGCTTCGCGTTAGCAGATACGCAGTATTTT. Protein: CASSFALADTQYF.

The CDR3 is CASSSAGANTEAFF. CDR3 coding DNA: TGTGCCAGCAGTTCCGCGGGGGCGAACACTGAAGCTTTCTTT. The V call is TRBV27, the J call TRBJ1-1, with D perhaps TRBD1 (6 bases). From germline, CDR1 is MNHEY and CDR2 SMNVEV (reference sequence). CDR3 length equals 14 residues. Trimming stripped 4 bases from V and 1 base from J, with 10 bases between.

The chain combines TRBV7-9 with TRBJ1-4, with a weak D call TRBD1 (6 bases). The CDR3 runs 16 residues. V dropped 5 bases and J dropped 8 bases, with 21 bases sitting between them. Germline CDR1 and CDR2: SEHNR and FQNEAQ (reference sequence). The CDR3 DNA sequence: TGTGCCAGCAGCAAACCCCCCGGGACAAGTCAAGAAAAACTGTTTTTT. It specifies CASSKPPGTSQEKLFF.

This chain links TRBV28 with TRBJ2-4, with no clear D. The CDR3 is made up of 11 amino acids. Germline V lookup: CDR1 MDHEN, CDR2 SYDVKM. Trimming removed 5 bases at V and 11 bases at J, with 10 bases between. CDR3 DNA sequence: TGTGCCAGCAGTCCAGGATACTTTCAGTACTTC. This gives the protein CASSPGYFQYF.

V and J are TRBV7-2 and TRBJ2-1; unclear D gene. The germline CDR1 and CDR2 sequences are SGHTA and FQGNSA. Trimming removed 1 base from V and 6 bases from J, with 10 bases in between. This CDR3 comprises 14 residues. CDR3 in DNA: TGTGCCAGCAGCTTAGTAGGACCCCGCAATGAGCAGTTCTTC. Translating gives CASSLVGPRNEQFF. The whole variable domain, filled in from reference TRBV7-2 and TRBJ2-1, reads GAGVSQSPSNKVTEKGKDVELRCDPISGHTALYWYRQSLGQGLEFLIYFQGNSAPDKSGLPSDRFSAERTGGSVSTLTIQRTQQEDSAVYLCASSLVGPRNEQFFGPGTRLTVL.

V usage is TRBV27 and J usage is TRBJ2-1, with 8 bases fitting TRBD1. CDR3 length equals 16 residues. With 5 bases clipped from V and 2 bases from J, the junction kept 8 bases outside the gene matches. Germline lookup yields CDR1 MNHEY and CDR2 SMNVEV (reference sequence). In DNA, the CDR3 is TGTGCCAGCAGTCCAAGACAGGGGCGAGCCTACAATGAGCAGTTCTTC. This codes for CASSPRQGRAYNEQFF.

This clone was recorded only once. V usage is TRBV7-7 and J usage is TRBJ2-5; 9 positions match TRBD1. The germline gives CDR1 SSHAT, CDR2 FNYEAQ (reference sequence). The CDR3 has 15 amino acids. The V segment lost 5 bases and the J segment 5 bases; nucleotides outside the gene matches: 9. DNA of the CDR3: TGTGCCAGCAGCCCGGGGACAGGGCGGTTGGAGACCCAGTACTTC. Translation: CASSPGTGRLETQYF.

The rearrangement joins TRBV7-9 to TRBJ1-1, with TRBD1 as a possible D gene (6 bases). Per the germline V gene, CDR1 is SEHNR and CDR2 is FQNEAQ (reference sequence). The CDR3 length is 13 residues. V lost 1 base and J 4 bases, leaving 7 bases between the germline ends. The CDR3 here is CASSLVRGTEAFF. The CDR3 region has the DNA TGTGCCAGCAGCTTAGTCAGGGGCACTGAAGCTTTCTTT.

The chain employs TRBV5-8 and TRBJ2-2; D is undetermined. The CDR3 loop spans 13 amino acids. The germline V gene has CDR1 SGHTS and CDR2 YDEGEE. Trimming cost V 0 bases and J 5 bases, with 5 bases left between them. CDR3 in amino acids: CASSLVQTGELFF. The DNA of the CDR3 is TGTGCCAGCAGCTTGGTCCAGACCGGGGAGCTGTTTTTT.

V is TRBV7-8 and J is TRBJ2-7; 10 bases agree with TRBD2. CDR3 size: 16 residues. The V and J ends lost 1 base and 9 bases, in that order; junction bases with no gene match: 12. The germline gives CDR1 SGHVS, CDR2 FQNEAQ. CDR3 in amino acids: CASSLESLAGDLRQYF. The CDR3 DNA sequence: TGTGCCAGCAGCTTAGAGTCTCTAGCGGGGGACCTGCGGCAGTACTTC.

V and J are TRBV29-1 and TRBJ2-1; D could derive from TRBD1 or TRBD2 (5 bases each). From germline, CDR1 is SQVTM and CDR2 ANQGSEA. Between the trimmed V and J ends, which lost 4 bases and 3 bases, there was a span of 10 bases. This CDR3 is 13 amino acids long. CDR3 sequence reads: CSVVPGSYNEQFF. CDR3 nucleotides: TGCAGCGTTGTCCCAGGGAGCTACAATGAGCAGTTCTTC.

Notes on this clone: Other DNA sequences of this sample code for an identical CDR3. The chain joins TRBV6-5 to TRBJ2-7; D is uncertain. The CDR3 runs 13 residues. Germline CDR1 reads MNHEY; CDR2 reads SVGAGI. V was shortened by 0 bases and J by 3 bases, with 6 bases between the two germline ends. The CDR3 spells CASSYSEGYEQYF. Here the CDR3 DNA reads TGTGCCAGCAGTTACTCGGAAGGCTACGAGCAGTACTTC.

J is TRBJ2-2 and V is TRBV6-5, with D perhaps TRBD2 (6 bases). Per the germline V gene, CDR1 is MNHEY and CDR2 is SVGAGI. The V end lost 6 bases, the J end lost 8 bases, and 19 bases lay between the germline ends. The CDR3 has 15 residues. CDR3 in amino acids: CASRLRDSFMGELFF. The CDR3 nucleotides are TGTGCCAGCAGACTACGGGACTCCTTTATGGGGGAGCTGTTTTTT.

CDR3 protein: CASRPGQGRIGELFF. The CDR3 DNA sequence: TGTGCCAGCAGACCGGGACAGGGTCGCATCGGGGAGCTGTTTTTT. The chain is built from TRBV6-5 and TRBJ2-2, with 9 bases that match TRBD1. The V gene end was trimmed by 6 bases and the J gene end by 7 bases; junction bases not matched to a gene: 9. This CDR3 comprises 15 residues. Germline V gives CDR1 MNHEY, CDR2 SVGAGI.

This clone appeared a few times. This chain connects TRBV20-1 to TRBJ1-1; D gene unclear. Germline CDR1 reads DFQATT; CDR2 reads SNEGSKA (reference sequence). V was shortened by 0 bases and J by 11 bases, with 10 bases between the two germline ends. CDR3 length: 11 amino acids. The CDR3 here is CSARDSRGAFF. DNA of the CDR3: TGCAGTGCTAGAGATTCTCGAGGGGCTTTCTTT.

The V and J genes are TRBV29-1 and TRBJ1-2; no clear D gene. There are 12 residues in the CDR3. CDR1 and CDR2 from the germline V gene are SQVTM and ANQGSEA. Deletions cut 4 bases from V and 6 bases from J, with 12 bases between. This chain's CDR3 is CSVGSDVDGYTF. The CDR3 DNA sequence: TGCAGCGTTGGTTCAGATGTGGATGGCTACACCTTC.

The chain recombines TRBV7-9 with TRBJ2-3, with 8 nucleotides matching TRBD2. J lost 4 bases, V lost 0 bases, and 15 bases had no gene match. The CDR3 is 19 amino acids. CDR1 and CDR2 (germline): SEHNR, FQNEAQ (reference sequence). The CDR3 region has the DNA TGTGCCAGCAGCTTAGCTCGGGTGACAGCGGGGGACATCTCAGATACGCAGTATTTT. Protein product: CASSLARVTAGDISDTQYF.

CDR3 nucleotides: TGTGCCAGCAGCGTCGGGACAGGGTACGAGTACGAGCAGTACTTC. As protein: CASSVGTGYEYEQYF. This rearrangement joins TRBV7-7 to TRBJ2-7; 9 nucleotides match TRBD1. V was pared by 5 bases and J by 4 bases, with 9 bases of the junction left unmatched. This CDR3 region has 15 residues. Germline lookup yields CDR1 SSHAT and CDR2 FNYEAQ (reference sequence).